The sequence of this TCR beta chain was determined in a study of identifying expanded T cells in peripheral blood. Study observations and caveats: Differentially abundant clones: 0.95 to 1.5 between replicates, about 17 at roughly 2 weeks, approximately 18 at four.

Of note for this clone: Its cognate antigen is unknown.

The repertoire was sequenced with immunoSEQ multiplex PCR; TCRdb's copy has only in-frame clones and lacks some. The sample has 120,000 or so clones; around 84% are singletons. There are 12 residues in the CDR3. Germline values: CDR1 MNHEY, CDR2 SMNVEV (reference sequence). Trimming pared 5 bases from V and 10 bases from J, leaving 12 bases between. No infections or other immune events were documented during collection. The origin of this receptor is a person between 18 and 75 years old in good health. Sequencing was performed on blood. The gene calls are TRBV27 and TRBJ2-1; no reliable D call. The CDR3 region is CASSAPPLEQFF. The CDR3 nucleotides are TGTGCCAGCAGTGCCCCCCCACTCGAGCAGTTCTTC.